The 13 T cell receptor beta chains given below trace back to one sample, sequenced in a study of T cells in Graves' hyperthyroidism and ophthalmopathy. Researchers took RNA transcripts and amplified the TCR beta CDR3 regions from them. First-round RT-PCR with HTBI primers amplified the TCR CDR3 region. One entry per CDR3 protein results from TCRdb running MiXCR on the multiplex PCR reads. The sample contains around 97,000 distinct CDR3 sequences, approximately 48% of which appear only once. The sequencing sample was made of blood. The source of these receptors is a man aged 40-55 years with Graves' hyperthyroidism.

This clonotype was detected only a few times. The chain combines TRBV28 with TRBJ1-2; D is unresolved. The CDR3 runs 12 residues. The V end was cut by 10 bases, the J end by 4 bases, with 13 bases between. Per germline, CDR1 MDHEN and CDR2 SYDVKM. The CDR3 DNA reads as TGTGCCATCTCTACGGGTGGCTATGGCTACACCTTC. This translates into CAISTGGYGYTF.

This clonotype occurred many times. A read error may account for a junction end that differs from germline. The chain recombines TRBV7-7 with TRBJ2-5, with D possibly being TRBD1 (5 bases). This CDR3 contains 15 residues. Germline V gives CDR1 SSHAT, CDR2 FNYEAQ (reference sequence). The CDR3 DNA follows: TGTGCTAGCAGCCCGACCAGGGCTGTCCAAGAGACCCAGTACTTC. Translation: CASSPTRAVQETQYF.

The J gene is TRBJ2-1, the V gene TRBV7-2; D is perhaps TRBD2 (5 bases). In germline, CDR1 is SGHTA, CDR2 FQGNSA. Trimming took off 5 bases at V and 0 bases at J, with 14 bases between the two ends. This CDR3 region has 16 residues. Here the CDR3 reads CASSPTAGNSYNEQFF. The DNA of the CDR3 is TGTGCCAGCAGCCCGACCGCCGGGAACTCCTACAATGAGCAGTTCTTC.

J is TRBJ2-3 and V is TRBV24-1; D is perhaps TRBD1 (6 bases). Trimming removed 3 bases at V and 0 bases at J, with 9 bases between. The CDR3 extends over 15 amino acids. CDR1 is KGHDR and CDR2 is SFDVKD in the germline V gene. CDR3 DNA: TGTGCCACCAGTGATGCCGGGACAAGCACAGATACGCAGTATTTT. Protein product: CATSDAGTSTDTQYF.

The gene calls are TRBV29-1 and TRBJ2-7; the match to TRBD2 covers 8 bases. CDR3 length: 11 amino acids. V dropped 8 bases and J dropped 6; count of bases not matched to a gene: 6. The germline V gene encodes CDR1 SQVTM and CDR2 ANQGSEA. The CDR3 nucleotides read TGCAGCTCCGGGACTAGGGGCGAGCAGTACTTC. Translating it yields CSSGTRGEQYF.

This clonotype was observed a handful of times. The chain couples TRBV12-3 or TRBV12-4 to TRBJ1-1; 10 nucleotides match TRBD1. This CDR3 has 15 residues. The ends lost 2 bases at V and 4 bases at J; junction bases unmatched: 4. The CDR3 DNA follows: TGTGCCAGCAGTTTAAGCGACAGGGGGCCCACTGAAGCTTTCTTT. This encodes CASSLSDRGPTEAFF.

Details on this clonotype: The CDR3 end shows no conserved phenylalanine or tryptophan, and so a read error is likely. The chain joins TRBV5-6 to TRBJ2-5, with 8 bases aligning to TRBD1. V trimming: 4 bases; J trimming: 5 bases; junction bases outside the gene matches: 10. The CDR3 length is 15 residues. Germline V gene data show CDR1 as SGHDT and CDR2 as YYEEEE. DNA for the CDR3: TGTGCCAGCAGCGTAATGACAGGGGATCTCGAGACCCAGTACTGC. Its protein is CASSVMTGDLETQYC.

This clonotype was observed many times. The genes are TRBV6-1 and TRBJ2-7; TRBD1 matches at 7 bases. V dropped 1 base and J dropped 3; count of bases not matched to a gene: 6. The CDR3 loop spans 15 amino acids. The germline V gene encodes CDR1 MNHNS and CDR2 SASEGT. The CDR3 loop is CASSEEGTVYYEQYF. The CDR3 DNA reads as TGTGCCAGCAGTGAAGAAGGGACAGTCTACTACGAGCAGTACTTC.

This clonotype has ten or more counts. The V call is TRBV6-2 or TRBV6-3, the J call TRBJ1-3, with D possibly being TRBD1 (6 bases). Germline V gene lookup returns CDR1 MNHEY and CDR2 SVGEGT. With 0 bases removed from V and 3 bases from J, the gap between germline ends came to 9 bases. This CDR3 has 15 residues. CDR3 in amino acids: CASSYSSRGGNTIYF. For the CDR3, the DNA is TGTGCCAGCAGTTACTCGTCCAGGGGTGGAAACACCATATATTTT.

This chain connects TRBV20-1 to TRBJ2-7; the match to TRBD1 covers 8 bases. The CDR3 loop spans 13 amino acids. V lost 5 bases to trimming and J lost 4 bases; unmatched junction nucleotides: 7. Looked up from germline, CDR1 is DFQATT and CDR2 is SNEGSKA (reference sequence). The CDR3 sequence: CSAFQDREYEQYF. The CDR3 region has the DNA TGCAGTGCTTTTCAGGACAGGGAGTACGAGCAGTACTTC.

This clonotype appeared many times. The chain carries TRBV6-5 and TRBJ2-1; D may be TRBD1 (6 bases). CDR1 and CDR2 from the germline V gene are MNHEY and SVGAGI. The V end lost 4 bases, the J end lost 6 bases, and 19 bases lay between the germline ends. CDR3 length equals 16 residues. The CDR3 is CASSLTGPNRANEQFF. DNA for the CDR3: TGTGCCAGCAGTTTAACGGGACCCAACAGGGCCAATGAGCAGTTCTTC.

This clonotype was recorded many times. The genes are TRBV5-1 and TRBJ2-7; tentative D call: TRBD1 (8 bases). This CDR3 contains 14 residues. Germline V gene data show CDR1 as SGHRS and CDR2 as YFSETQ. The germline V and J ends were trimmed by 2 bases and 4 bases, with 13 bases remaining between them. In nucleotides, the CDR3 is TGCGCCAGCAGCTTTACAGGGGGGGATTACGAGCAGTACTTC. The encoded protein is CASSFTGGDYEQYF.

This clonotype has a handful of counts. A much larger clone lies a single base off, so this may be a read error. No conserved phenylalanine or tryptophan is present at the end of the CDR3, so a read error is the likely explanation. The chain's CDR3 is CASSLEEGNTEAFL. The DNA of the CDR3 is TGCGCCAGCAGCTTGGAGGAGGGGAACACTGAAGCTTTCCTT. The chain uses TRBV5-1 and TRBJ1-1, with D unresolved. The CDR3 consists of 14 residues. V was pared by 0 bases and J by 1 base, with 7 bases between. CDR1 SGHRS and CDR2 YFSETQ come from the germline V gene.